The source of this TCR beta chain is a study of OX40 agonist ivuxolimab in advanced cancers. Background on the study: With ivuxolimab, an agonistic anti-OX40 (CD134) antibody, patients were treated. General observations from the study: In general, CD8+ T cells held more expanded clones than CD4+ did, on average.

Libraries were prepared by immunoSEQ multiplex PCR; TCRdb keeps only in-frame clonotypes and omits some of them. The sample consists of 85,000 to 120,000 clones, about nine tenths of them appearing once. About this clone itself: Its antigen remains unknown.

The V end was cut by 5 bases, the J end by 0 bases, with 26 bases between. CDR3 length equals 20 residues. CDR1 is LNHDA and CDR2 is SQIVND in the germline V gene (reference sequence). The sequencing used CD4+ or CD8+ T cells sorted from blood, collected in a trial of the OX40 agonist ivuxolimab. The V call is TRBV19, the J call TRBJ2-1, with D perhaps assigned TRBD1 or TRBD2 (5 bases each). This TCR was sampled from an adult with an advanced solid tumor such as melanoma, head and neck, liver or kidney cancer. In DNA, the CDR3 is TGTGCCAGTAGTTTCAAGGGACCCTCAATTTCGCAACACTCCTACAATGAGCAGTTCTTC. Translating it yields CASSFKGPSISQHSYNEQFF.